A single sample gave rise to the 23 T cell receptor beta chains below, sequenced in a study of blood T cell repertoires in COVID-19. The table came from immunoSEQ multiplex PCR; TCRdb's copy has only in-frame clones and leaves some out. The sample shows about 220,000 clones, 84% of them seen only once. Sequences were obtained from PBMCs or T cells enriched from blood (not recorded which). The receptors stem from a woman aged 40 to 49 who had recovered from COVID-19.

The V gene is TRBV5-1, the J gene TRBJ2-7, with TRBD1 matching over 7 bases. The CDR3 consists of 16 residues. The junction had 9 bases not matched to a gene; V was cut back by 2 bases and J by 1 base. CDR1 and CDR2 (germline): SGHRS, YFSETQ. CDR3 DNA sequence: TGCGCCAGCAGCTTATCAAGGGACAGAAAGTCCTACGAGCAGTACTTC. This gives the protein CASSLSRDRKSYEQYF.

The V gene is TRBV7-2, the J gene TRBJ1-2, with D unresolved. The germline gives CDR1 SGHTA, CDR2 FQGNSA. The CDR3 has 14 residues. Trimming took 7 bases from V and 8 from J, leaving 20 bases between them. The CDR3 DNA reads TGTGCCAGCACCCCTACCCCATCTTTAGAAGGCTACACCTTC. As protein: CASTPTPSLEGYTF.

The genes are TRBV10-3 and TRBJ2-1; TRBD2 might be the D (5 bases). Germline V gives CDR1 ENHRY, CDR2 SYGVKD. Trimming shortened V by 3 bases and J by 14 bases, and 14 bases separated the two germline ends. The CDR3 runs to 12 residues. Written as DNA, the CDR3 is TGTGCCATCAGTGACGACCTAGCCCCAGAGTTCTTC. Protein product: CAISDDLAPEFF.

The chain uses TRBV29-1 and TRBJ1-2; D is ambiguous. V was clipped by 5 bases and J by 8 bases, with 3 bases between them. The CDR3 has 8 amino acids. The germline gives CDR1 SQVTM, CDR2 ANQGSEA. Here the CDR3 reads CSVQGYTF. CDR3 in DNA: TGCAGCGTTCAGGGCTACACCTTC.

The chain joins TRBV27 to TRBJ1-5; 9 bases line up with TRBD1. V was clipped by 10 bases and J by 4 bases; unmatched bases: 8. The CDR3 extends over 14 amino acids. Germline loops: CDR1 MNHEY, CDR2 SMNVEV (reference sequence). The CDR3 reads CATASGTGNQPQHF. The CDR3 DNA reads as TGTGCCACCGCCTCCGGGACAGGGAATCAGCCCCAGCATTTT.

This clone was seen a single time. This chain links TRBV27 with TRBJ2-7; 8 nucleotides agree with TRBD2. The CDR3 has 15 residues. V trimming: 2 bases; J trimming: 1 base; junction bases outside the gene matches: 4. CDR1 and CDR2 (germline): MNHEY, SMNVEV (reference sequence). CDR3 protein: CASSLAAGGSYEQYV. As DNA, the CDR3 is TGTGCCAGCAGTTTAGCCGCGGGAGGTTCCTACGAGCAGTACGTC.

The V and J genes are TRBV27 and TRBJ1-5; D remains unclear. The length of the CDR3 is 14 residues. The V end was cut by 2 bases, the J end by 5 bases, with 10 bases between. CDR1 and CDR2 (germline): MNHEY, SMNVEV (reference sequence). The CDR3 spells CASSLARSHQPQHF. In DNA, the CDR3 is TGTGCCAGCAGTTTAGCCAGGTCTCATCAGCCCCAGCATTTT.

This clone turned up a few times. The chain combines TRBV5-1 with TRBJ2-1; 11 bases map to TRBD2. From germline, CDR1 is SGHRS and CDR2 YFSETQ. This CDR3 has 14 amino acids. Trimming took 1 base from V and 6 from J; bases not matched to a gene: 0. The CDR3 sequence: CASSLTSGSNEQFF. The CDR3 DNA sequence: TGCGCCAGCAGCTTGACTAGCGGGAGCAATGAGCAGTTCTTC.

This chain uses TRBV7-2 with TRBJ2-7; 9 positions agree with TRBD1. The V and J ends lost 4 bases and 0 bases, in that order; junction bases with no gene match: 1. Per germline, CDR1 SGHTA and CDR2 FQGNSA. The CDR3 sequence is 14 residues long. The chain's CDR3 is CASSSGQGSYEQYV. The CDR3 region has the DNA TGTGCCAGCAGCTCGGGACAGGGCTCCTACGAGCAGTACGTC.

The chain has TRBV6-2 or TRBV6-3 and TRBJ1-6; 9 positions agree with TRBD1. The germline CDR1 and CDR2 sequences are MNHEY and SVGEGT. V shed 7 bases and J 3 bases; nucleotides not matched to a gene: 16. This CDR3 comprises 19 residues. The CDR3 reads CASNPTGGSRYIYNSPLHF. In nucleotides, the CDR3 is TGTGCCAGCAACCCCACAGGGGGCTCCCGTTACATCTATAATTCACCCCTCCACTTT.

The chain carries TRBV9 and TRBJ2-5, with 8 bases that match TRBD1. After removal of 0 bases from V and 5 bases from J, the junction contained 6 bases not matched to a gene. Germline loops: CDR1 SGDLS, CDR2 YYNGEE. CDR3 length equals 15 residues. The CDR3 region has the DNA TGTGCCAGCAGCGTAGCTCAGGGGGCGAAGGAGACCCAGTACTTC. Translating it yields CASSVAQGAKETQYF.

The chain couples TRBV19 to TRBJ2-7, with TRBD2 matching over 7 bases. Looked up from germline, CDR1 is LNHDA and CDR2 is SQIVND (reference sequence). V lost 5 bases, J lost 1 base, and 8 bases stayed unmatched. The CDR3 spans 15 residues. The CDR3: CASSRWTSRSYEQYV. The CDR3 DNA is TGTGCCAGTAGTCGTTGGACTAGTAGATCCTACGAGCAGTACGTC.

The chain joins TRBV6-5 to TRBJ2-7; D gene ambiguous. This CDR3 comprises 13 residues. The V gene's germline CDR1 is MNHEY and CDR2 SVGAGI. V was pared by 0 bases and J by 3 bases, with 6 bases between. The CDR3, as DNA: TGTGCCAGCAGTTACTCTGCTAGCTACGAGCAGTACTTC. This sequence encodes CASSYSASYEQYF.

This clone was seen a single time. This chain uses TRBV3-1 (or the pseudogene TRBV3-2) with TRBJ1-3; TRBD1 is a possible D gene (6 bases). The CDR3 has 15 amino acids. V was shortened by 4 bases and J by 4 bases, with 14 bases between the two germline ends. Per germline, CDR1 LGHDT and CDR2 YNNKEL (reference sequence). Here the CDR3 DNA reads TGTGCCAGCAGCCCACAGGGTAGCCCAGGAAACACCATATATTTT. Protein: CASSPQGSPGNTIYF.

The V gene is TRBV7-3, the J gene TRBJ2-1, with 8 bases fitting TRBD1. Trimming removed 5 bases from V and 9 bases from J; junction bases left unmatched: 12. The CDR3 sequence is 15 residues long. The germline V gene has CDR1 SGHTA and CDR2 FQGTGA. In DNA form, the CDR3 reads TGTGCCAGCAGCCTTACCCGGGACAGGTTAGGTGAGCAGTTCTTC. Translated, it gives CASSLTRDRLGEQFF.

The chain is built from TRBV11-2 and TRBJ2-5; possible D gene TRBD1, 5 bases. Germline CDR1 and CDR2: SGHAT and FQNNGV. The CDR3 covers 13 residues. V gave up 1 base and J gave up 9 bases, with 12 bases separating them. The CDR3 loop reads CASSLAPLRAQYF. The CDR3 region has the DNA TGTGCCAGCAGCTTAGCTCCGCTCAGGGCCCAGTACTTC. The full variable domain, in which reference TRBV11-2 and TRBJ2-5 provide the parts outside the CDR3, is EAGVAQSPRYKIIEKRQSVAFWCNPISGHATLYWYQQILGQGPKLLIQFQNNGVVDDSQLPKDRFSAERLKGVDSTLKIQPAKLEDSAVYLCASSLAPLRAQYFGPGTRLLVL.

This clone was detected only a few times. The V and J genes are TRBV6-6 and TRBJ2-7, with 10 bases identical to TRBD2. This CDR3 comprises 13 residues. Germline assignment: CDR1 MNHNY and CDR2 SVGAGI (reference sequence). With V trimmed by 5 bases and J by 2 bases, 0 bases remained unmatched. The CDR3 protein is CASSLAGAYEQYF. CDR3 DNA: TGTGCCAGCAGTCTAGCGGGAGCCTACGAGCAGTACTTC.

V and J are TRBV7-2 and TRBJ2-2, with a possible D match to TRBD1 (5 bases). CDR3 length equals 16 residues. Trimming pared 4 bases from V and 2 bases from J, leaving 14 bases between. Per germline, CDR1 SGHTA and CDR2 FQGNSA. For the CDR3, the DNA is TGTGCCAGCAGCTCAAATGTAGGGGTCAACACCGGGGAGCTGTTTTTT. This sequence encodes CASSSNVGVNTGELFF. Complete variable domain (other parts from reference TRBV7-2 and TRBJ2-2): GAGVSQSPSNKVTEKGKDVELRCDPISGHTALYWYRQSLGQGLEFLIYFQGNSAPDKSGLPSDRFSAERTGGSVSTLTIQRTQQEDSAVYLCASSSNVGVNTGELFFGEGSRLTVL.

A remark on this clone: The limits of the CDR3 on the DNA are not certain, so only TCRdb's listed CDR3 is given. The gene calls are TRBV12-1 and TRBJ1-2; TRBD1, the D gene given by the table, was not confirmed from the DNA. TRBV12-1 has pseudogene status. The CDR3 has 16 residues if both end residues are counted. This chain's CDR3 is CASSFAPGTGSYGYTF.

The gene calls are TRBV6-5 and TRBJ1-2; the D gene is possibly TRBD1 (6 bases). The CDR3 contains 13 residues. Trimming removed 11 bases at V and 7 bases at J, with 20 bases between. Germline V gene lookup returns CDR1 MNHEY and CDR2 SVGAGI. CDR3 loop: CAGRWTEGTGYTF. The CDR3 nucleotides are TGTGCCGGACGTTGGACAGAAGGGACTGGCTACACCTTC.

The rearrangement joins TRBV24-1 to TRBJ1-1; the D gene is possibly TRBD1 (5 bases). V was pared by 7 bases and J by 3 bases, with 11 bases between. Germline-derived CDR1 and CDR2 are KGHDR and SFDVKD. This CDR3 is built from 13 residues. As DNA, the CDR3 is TGTGCCACCAGGCAGGGCTTTGACACTGAAGCTTTCTTT. Amino acid sequence: CATRQGFDTEAFF.

The genes are TRBV19 and TRBJ2-1; 8 nucleotides agree with TRBD2. From germline, CDR1 is LNHDA and CDR2 SQIVND (reference sequence). The CDR3 has 16 amino acids. V gave up 6 bases and J gave up 2 bases; unmatched junction bases: 9. CDR3 sequence (DNA): TGTGCCAGTAGGATATTCAGCGGGAGTGCCTACAATGAGCAGTTCTTC. This gives the protein CASRIFSGSAYNEQFF.

A single count supports this clone. V and J are TRBV28 and TRBJ2-6; perhaps TRBD1 as D (5 bases). The CDR3 covers 21 residues. Trimming stripped 5 bases from V and 0 bases from J, with 26 bases between. The germline gives CDR1 MDHEN, CDR2 SYDVKM. The CDR3, as DNA: TGTGCCAGCAGTAATGAATTAGGACATTTCGACCCTCTCTCTGGGGCCAACGTCCTGACTTTC. Protein sequence: CASSNELGHFDPLSGANVLTF.